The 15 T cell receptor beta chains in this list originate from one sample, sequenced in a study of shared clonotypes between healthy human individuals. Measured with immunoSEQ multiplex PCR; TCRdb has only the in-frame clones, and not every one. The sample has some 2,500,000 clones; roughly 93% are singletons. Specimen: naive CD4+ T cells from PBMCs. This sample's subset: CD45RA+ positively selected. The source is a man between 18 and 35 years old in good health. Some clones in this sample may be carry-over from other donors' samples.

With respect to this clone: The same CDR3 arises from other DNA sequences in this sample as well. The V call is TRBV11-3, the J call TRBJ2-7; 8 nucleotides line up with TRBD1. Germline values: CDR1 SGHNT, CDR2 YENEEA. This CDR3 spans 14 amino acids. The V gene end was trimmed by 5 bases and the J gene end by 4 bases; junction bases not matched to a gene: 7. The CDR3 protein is CASSPGTGNYEQYF. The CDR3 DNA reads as TGTGCCAGCAGCCCCGGGACAGGTAATTACGAGCAGTACTTC.

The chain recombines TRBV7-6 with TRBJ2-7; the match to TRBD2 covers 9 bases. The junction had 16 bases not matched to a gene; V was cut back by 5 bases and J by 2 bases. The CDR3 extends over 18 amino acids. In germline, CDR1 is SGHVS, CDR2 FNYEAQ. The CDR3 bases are TGTGCCAGCAGCCCTAAAGGCGAGACTAGCGGAGTCCCCTACGAGCAGTACTTC. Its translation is CASSPKGETSGVPYEQYF.

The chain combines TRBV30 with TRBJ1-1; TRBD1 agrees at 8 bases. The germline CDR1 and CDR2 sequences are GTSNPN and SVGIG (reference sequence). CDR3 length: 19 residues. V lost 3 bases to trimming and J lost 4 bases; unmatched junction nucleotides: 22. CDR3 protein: CAWSPPRRVSSGGTTEAFF. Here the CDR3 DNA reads TGTGCCTGGAGCCCCCCACGGAGGGTGTCGTCAGGGGGCACCACTGAAGCTTTCTTT.

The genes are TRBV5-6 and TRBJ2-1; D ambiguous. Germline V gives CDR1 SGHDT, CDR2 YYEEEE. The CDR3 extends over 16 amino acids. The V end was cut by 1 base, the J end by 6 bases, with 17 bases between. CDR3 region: CASSLNTLQWGNEQFF. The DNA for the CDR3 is TGTGCCAGCAGCTTGAACACGCTACAATGGGGCAATGAGCAGTTCTTC.

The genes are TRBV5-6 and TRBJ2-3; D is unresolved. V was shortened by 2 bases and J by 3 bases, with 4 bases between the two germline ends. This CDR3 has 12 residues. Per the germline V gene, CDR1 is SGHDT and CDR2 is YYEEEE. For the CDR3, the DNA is TGTGCCAGCAGCTTCCGTACAGATACGCAGTATTTT. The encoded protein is CASSFRTDTQYF.

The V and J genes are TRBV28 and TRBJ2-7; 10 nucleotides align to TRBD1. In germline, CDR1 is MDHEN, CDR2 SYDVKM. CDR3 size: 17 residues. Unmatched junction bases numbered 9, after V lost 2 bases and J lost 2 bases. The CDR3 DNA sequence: TGTGCCAGCAGTTTAGTGTTCGGACAGGGGGGAACCTACGAGCAGTACTTC. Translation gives CASSLVFGQGGTYEQYF.

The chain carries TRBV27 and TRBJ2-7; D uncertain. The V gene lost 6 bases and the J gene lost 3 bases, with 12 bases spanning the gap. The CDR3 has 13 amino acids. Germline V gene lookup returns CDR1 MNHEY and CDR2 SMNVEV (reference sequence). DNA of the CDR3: TGTGCCAGCAGAGGCTGGGGATTCTACGAGCAGTACTTC. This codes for CASRGWGFYEQYF.

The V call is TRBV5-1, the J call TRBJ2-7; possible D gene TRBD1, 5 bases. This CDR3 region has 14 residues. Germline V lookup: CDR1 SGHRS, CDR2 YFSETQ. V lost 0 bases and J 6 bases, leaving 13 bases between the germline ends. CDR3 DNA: TGCGCCAGCAGCTTGGTGGTTGAAGGGGCCGAGCAGTACTTC. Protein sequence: CASSLVVEGAEQYF.

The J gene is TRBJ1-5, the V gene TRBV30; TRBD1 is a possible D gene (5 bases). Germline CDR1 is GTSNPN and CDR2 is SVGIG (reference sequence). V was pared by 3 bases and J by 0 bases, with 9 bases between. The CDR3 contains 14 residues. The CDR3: CAWSPGFSNQPQHF. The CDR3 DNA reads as TGTGCCTGGAGCCCAGGGTTTAGCAATCAGCCCCAGCATTTT.

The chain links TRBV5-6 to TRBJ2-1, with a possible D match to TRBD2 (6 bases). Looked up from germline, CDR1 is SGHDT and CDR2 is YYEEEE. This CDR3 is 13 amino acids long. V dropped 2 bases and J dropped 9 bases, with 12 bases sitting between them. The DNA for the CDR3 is TGTGCCAGCAGCTTTGGGACTCTCCCTGAGCAGTTCTTC. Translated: CASSFGTLPEQFF.

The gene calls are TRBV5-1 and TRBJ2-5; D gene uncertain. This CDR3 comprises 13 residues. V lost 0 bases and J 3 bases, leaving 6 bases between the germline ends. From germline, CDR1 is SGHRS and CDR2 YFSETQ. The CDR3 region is CASSLAQEETQYF. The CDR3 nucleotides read TGCGCCAGCAGCTTGGCCCAGGAAGAGACCCAGTACTTC.

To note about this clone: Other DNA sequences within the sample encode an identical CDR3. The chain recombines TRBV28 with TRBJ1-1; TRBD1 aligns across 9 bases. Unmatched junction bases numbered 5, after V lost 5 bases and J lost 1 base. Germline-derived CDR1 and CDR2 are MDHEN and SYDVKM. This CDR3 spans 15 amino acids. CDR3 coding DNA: TGTGCCAGCAGTACTCCGGGACAGGGGAACACTGAAGCTTTCTTT. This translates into CASSTPGQGNTEAFF. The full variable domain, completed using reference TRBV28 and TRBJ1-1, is DVKVTQSSRYLVKRTGEKVFLECVQDMDHENMFWYRQDPGLGLRLIYFSYDVKMKEKGDIPEGYSVSREKKERFSLILESASTNQTSMYLCASSTPGQGNTEAFFGQGTRLTVV.

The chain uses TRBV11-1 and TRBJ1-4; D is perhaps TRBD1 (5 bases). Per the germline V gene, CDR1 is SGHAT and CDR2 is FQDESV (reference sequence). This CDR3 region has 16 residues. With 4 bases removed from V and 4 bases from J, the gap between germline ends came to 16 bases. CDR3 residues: CASSSRGPGGNEKLFF. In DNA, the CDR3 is TGTGCCAGCAGCTCCCGGGGCCCGGGCGGTAATGAAAAACTGTTTTTT.

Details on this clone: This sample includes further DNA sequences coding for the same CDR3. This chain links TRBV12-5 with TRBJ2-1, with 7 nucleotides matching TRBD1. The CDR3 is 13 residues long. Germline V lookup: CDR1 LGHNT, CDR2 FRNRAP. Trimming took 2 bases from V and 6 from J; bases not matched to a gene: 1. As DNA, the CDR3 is TGTGCTAGTGGTTTGACAGGGGTCAATGAGCAGTTCTTC. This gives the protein CASGLTGVNEQFF.

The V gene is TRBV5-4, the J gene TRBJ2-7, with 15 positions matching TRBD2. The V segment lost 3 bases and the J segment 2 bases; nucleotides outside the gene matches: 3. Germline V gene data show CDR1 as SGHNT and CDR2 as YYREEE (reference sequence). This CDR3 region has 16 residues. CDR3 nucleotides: TGTGCCAGCAGCTCAGGACTAGCGGGAGGGACCTACGAGCAGTACTTC. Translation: CASSSGLAGGTYEQYF.